The source of this T cell receptor beta chain is a study of T-cell reconstitution after alpha-beta-depleted transplantation in children (dated by TCRdb to 2016 to 2018). Background for the entire study: T-cell immune reconstitution after TCRalphabeta/CD19-depleted allogeneic hematopoietic cell transplantation in children was quantitatively tracked in the study by means of TCR repertoire profiling.

The method behind the library was PCR. The sequencer listed for this sample is Illumina HiSeq 2500. TCR libraries were prepared with molecular barcoding, using unique molecular identifiers to normalize TCRbeta repertoire quantification. TCRdb redid the processing of the public reads, applying fastp at Q25 and MiXCR, and retained in-frame beta chains. Under each unique CDR3 protein, matching rows form one entry showing the most common genes and DNA. The sample yields about half a million distinct CDR3 sequences; approximately 12% were counted once. Around 5.8% of the sample goes to the ten largest clones. From V the trimming removes 0 bases and from J it removes 0 bases, while the gene matches leave 2 bases of the junction unaccounted for. The cysteine opens and the phenylalanine closes a CDR3 of 16 amino acids. CDR3 DNA only is kept here, 48 bases in frame from base 1. From a lookup of the germline V gene, CDR1 and CDR2 are LGHNA and YSLEER.

This clonotype was seen only a few times. The specificity of this receptor is unknown. Base qualities are missing; no much larger clone stands one base away. This receptor chain uses TRBV4-3 and TRBJ2-7; a stretch of 10 junction bases matches TRBD2. The sequence was collected from a human donor who donated a stem cell graft to a child with combined immunodeficiency. The source material was PBMCs from the stem cell graft donor, sampled from the stem cell graft. The nucleotides are TGCGCCAGCAGCCAAGATAGCGGGGGGAGCTCCTACGAGCAGTACTTC. It is translated as CASSQDSGGSSYEQYF.